Below, 29 T cell receptor beta chains from the same sample are listed, as sequenced in a study of CD8 T cells in Susac syndrome. RNA totalling about 0.45 to 1 ug underwent reverse transcription with random hexamers. TCRdb redid the calling of the immunoSEQ multiplex PCR reads with MiXCR, one entry per CDR3 protein. Found here are fewer than 90,000 distinct CDR3 sequences, roughly 92% of them singletons; the top ten hold approximately 0.5%. The specimen was CD8+ T cells from PBMCs. The source of these receptors is a human donor with Susac syndrome.

The chain joins TRBV19 to TRBJ1-1, with 8 bases aligning to TRBD1. The CDR3 covers 12 residues. CDR1 LNHDA and CDR2 SQIVND come from the germline V gene (reference sequence). V trimming: 11 bases; J trimming: 2 bases; junction bases outside the gene matches: 4. Here the CDR3 reads CAVGTGNTEAFF. DNA for the CDR3: TGTGCCGTGGGGACAGGCAACACTGAAGCTTTCTTT.

This sequence joins TRBV19 and TRBJ1-5; the D is unclear. V lost 3 bases and J 6 bases, leaving 9 bases between the germline ends. The CDR3 length is 13 residues. Per germline, CDR1 LNHDA and CDR2 SQIVND (reference sequence). The CDR3 nucleotides read TGTGCCAGTAGTATTCGGGTCAGTCAGCCCCAGCATTTT. It specifies CASSIRVSQPQHF.

The V gene is TRBV7-2, the J gene TRBJ1-3; the match to TRBD1 covers 8 bases. The junction had 2 bases not matched to a gene; V was cut back by 1 base and J by 6 bases. The CDR3 is 14 amino acids. Germline values: CDR1 SGHTA, CDR2 FQGNSA. CDR3 coding DNA: TGTGCCAGCAGCTTAGTGGGACAGGAAAACACCATATATTTT. As protein: CASSLVGQENTIYF.

The rearrangement uses TRBV6-2 or TRBV6-3 and TRBJ2-1, with TRBD2 matching 9 bases. V was pared by 5 bases and J by 1 base, with 15 bases of the junction left unmatched. The CDR3 loop spans 19 amino acids. Germline V gene data show CDR1 as MNHEY and CDR2 as SVGEGT. The CDR3 protein is CASSPHWGLAAVSYNEQFF. Written as DNA, the CDR3 is TGTGCCAGCAGTCCACATTGGGGACTAGCTGCCGTTTCCTACAATGAGCAGTTCTTC.

This clonotype came up a few times. The chain links TRBV5-1 to TRBJ2-1; the D gene is possibly TRBD1 (5 bases). CDR1 and CDR2 from the germline V gene are SGHRS and YFSETQ. The CDR3 contains 14 residues. V was trimmed by 3 bases and J by 7 bases, leaving 14 bases between them. DNA of the CDR3: TGCGCCAGCAGCTGGTACAGTGGGGCGAATGAGCAGTTCTTC. Translation gives CASSWYSGANEQFF. Full variable domain (remainder filled in from reference TRBV5-1 and TRBJ2-1): KAGVTQTPRYLIKTRGQQVTLSCSPISGHRSVSWYQQTPGQGLQFLFEYFSETQRNKGNFPGRFSGRQFSNSRSEMNVSTLELGDSALYLCASSWYSGANEQFFGPGTRLTVL.

In its sample, this clonotype was seen a few times. V and J are TRBV5-1 and TRBJ2-1, with D possibly being TRBD1 (5 bases). The V gene lost 4 bases and the J gene lost 2 bases, with 10 bases spanning the gap. Germline CDR1 reads SGHRS; CDR2 reads YFSETQ. The CDR3 spans 14 residues. The CDR3 bases are TGCGCCAGCAGCATGGACAAGCCCTACAATGAGCAGTTCTTC. Encoded protein: CASSMDKPYNEQFF.

The rearrangement joins TRBV24-1 to TRBJ1-5; D possibly corresponds to TRBD1 (6 bases). The CDR3 spans 19 residues. Trimming took off 6 bases at V and 3 bases at J, with 26 bases between the two ends. The germline V gene has CDR1 KGHDR and CDR2 SFDVKD. This CDR3 reads CATSLPVRGPSTSNQPQHF. CDR3 DNA sequence: TGTGCCACCAGTCTTCCAGTCAGGGGCCCCTCTACTTCCAATCAGCCCCAGCATTTT.

The count of this clonotype is one. The chain has TRBV7-2 and TRBJ1-6; TRBD1 is a possible D gene (5 bases). Per the germline V gene, CDR1 is SGHTA and CDR2 is FQGNSA. The CDR3 runs 16 residues. The V and J ends lost 0 bases and 0 bases respectively, with 6 bases between them. The CDR3 DNA is TGTGCCAGCAGCTTAGCGGGGGGCTCCTATAATTCACCCCTCCACTTT. This translates into CASSLAGGSYNSPLHF.

The V gene is TRBV2, the J gene TRBJ1-2; D not resolved. Germline V CDR1 and CDR2: SNHLY, FYNNEI. The CDR3 contains 17 residues. The V gene lost 5 bases and the J gene lost 2 bases, with 21 bases spanning the gap. CDR3 coding DNA: TGTGCCAGCAGTCTTCCACAGAAAGGGAGCTTAAACTATGGCTACACCTTC. Its translation is CASSLPQKGSLNYGYTF.

This clonotype has just one count. V is TRBV5-1 and J is TRBJ2-6; unclear D gene. Trimming cost V 3 bases and J 2 bases, with 9 bases left between them. This CDR3 contains 15 residues. Germline lookup yields CDR1 SGHRS and CDR2 YFSETQ. CDR3: CASSSRVTGANVLTF. The CDR3 DNA follows: TGCGCCAGCAGCTCACGGGTCACTGGGGCCAACGTCCTGACTTTC.

This clonotype was observed once. The gene calls are TRBV28 and TRBJ2-1; 7 bases fit TRBD1. The CDR3 sequence is 17 residues long. Trimming cost V 9 bases and J 6 bases; bases outside gene matches: 20. The germline CDR1 and CDR2 sequences are MDHEN and SYDVKM. The CDR3 DNA reads as TGTGCCAGTAACACCCACCTGAGACAGGGCTGGTTCAATGAGCAGTTCTTC. Translated: CASNTHLRQGWFNEQFF.

This clonotype was detected only once. The chain uses TRBV12-3 or TRBV12-4 and TRBJ2-4; D tentatively fits TRBD1 or TRBD2 (5 bases each). With 5 bases removed from V and 3 bases from J, the gap between germline ends came to 17 bases. The CDR3 has 16 amino acids. CDR3 nucleotides: TGTGCCAGCAGTGCGTTGGTGGTTGGGGGCAAAAACATTCAGTACTTC. Amino acids: CASSALVVGGKNIQYF.

The chain links TRBV5-4 to TRBJ2-7, with 7 bases that match TRBD2. Germline V gene sequence: CDR1 SGHNT, CDR2 YYREEE (reference sequence). Trimming at V came to 3 bases and at J to 6 bases, leaving 9 bases not matched to a gene. The CDR3 is 14 amino acids. CDR3 in amino acids: CASSSGEGLIEQYF. The CDR3 DNA reads TGTGCCAGCAGCTCGGGGGAGGGATTGATCGAGCAGTACTTC.

This clonotype was seen just once. The CDR3 coding sequence is TGCAGCGGGGGGCTTGGGGACAATGAGCAGTTCTTC. Translation: CSGGLGDNEQFF. This sequence joins TRBV29-1 and TRBJ2-1, with D perhaps matching TRBD1 (6 bases). V was pared by 7 bases and J by 5 bases, with 12 bases between. Germline CDR1 SQVTM, CDR2 ANQGSEA. The CDR3 is 12 residues long.

In its sample, this clonotype was seen once. The chain employs TRBV5-4 and TRBJ2-3; 7 positions agree with TRBD1. This CDR3 comprises 16 residues. Unmatched junction bases numbered 13, after V lost 4 bases and J lost 5 bases. Germline CDR1 is SGHNT and CDR2 is YYREEE (reference sequence). DNA for the CDR3: TGTGCCAGCAGCACTGGGACGAGGGGGCAGGGAGATACGCAGTATTTT. Its protein is CASSTGTRGQGDTQYF. The entire variable domain, with the rest obtained from reference TRBV5-4 and TRBJ2-3, is as follows: ETGVTQSPTHLIKTRGQQVTLRCSSQSGHNTVSWYQQALGQGPQFIFQYYREEENGRGNFPPRFSGLQFPNYSSELNVNALELDDSALYLCASSTGTRGQGDTQYFGPGTRLTVL.

J is TRBJ1-1 and V is TRBV5-4, with 8 bases lining up with TRBD1. The CDR3 sequence is 16 residues long. Germline loops: CDR1 SGHNT, CDR2 YYREEE (reference sequence). V gave up 1 base and J gave up 4 bases; unmatched junction bases: 9. The DNA for the CDR3 is TGTGCCAGCAGCTTGATTTTAGCAGGGGGCGTCACTGAAGCTTTCTTT. Translation: CASSLILAGGVTEAFF.

The V call is TRBV20-1, the J call TRBJ2-7, with 14 bases lining up with TRBD2. V was clipped by 2 bases and J by 3 bases; unmatched bases: 3. This CDR3 is 15 amino acids long. Germline V gene sequence: CDR1 DFQATT, CDR2 SNEGSKA (reference sequence). The chain's CDR3 is CSARPGTSGSYEQYF. DNA of the CDR3: TGCAGTGCTAGACCCGGGACTAGCGGGAGCTACGAGCAGTACTTC.

V usage is TRBV20-1 and J usage is TRBJ2-7; 8 nucleotides align to TRBD1. From germline, CDR1 is DFQATT and CDR2 SNEGSKA (reference sequence). J gave up 5 bases and V 2 bases, and 5 bases lay outside the gene matches. This CDR3 region has 13 residues. CDR3 nucleotide sequence: TGCAGTGCTAGACCGACAGGGGACCACGAGCAGTACTTC. Translated, it gives CSARPTGDHEQYF.

This chain joins TRBV20-1 and TRBJ2-6, with D unresolved. The V and J ends lost 6 bases and 0 bases respectively, with 3 bases between them. Looked up from germline, CDR1 is DFQATT and CDR2 is SNEGSKA (reference sequence). The CDR3 loop spans 12 amino acids. CDR3 sequence reads: CSAPSGANVLTF. The CDR3 DNA reads TGCAGTGCGCCCTCTGGGGCCAACGTCCTGACTTTC.

The rearrangement joins TRBV25-1 to TRBJ2-7; 8 bases fit TRBD1. The CDR3 spans 16 residues. Losses at the gene ends were 4 bases for V and 3 bases for J; bases not matched to a gene: 11. Germline values: CDR1 MGHDK, CDR2 SYGVNS. The DNA of the CDR3 is TGTGCCAGCAGTGGAACCGGGACAGGTGCTTTCTACGAGCAGTACTTC. Amino acids: CASSGTGTGAFYEQYF.

V gene TRBV4-2 combines with J gene TRBJ2-7; TRBD1 aligns across 7 bases. Losses at the gene ends were 4 bases for V and 3 bases for J; bases not matched to a gene: 9. The CDR3 is 15 residues long. Germline-derived CDR1 and CDR2 are LGHNA and YNFKEQ. CDR3 coding DNA: TGTGCCAGCAGCCTCCCGACAGGGTCCCTCTACGAGCAGTACTTC. It is translated as CASSLPTGSLYEQYF.

Only one count was recorded for this clonotype. The DNA for the CDR3 is TGTGCCAGCAGCTCGGAGGGGTGGAACACTGAAGCTTTCTTT. It translates to CASSSEGWNTEAFF. The chain carries TRBV7-8 and TRBJ1-1, with D possibly being TRBD1 (5 bases). Between the trimmed V and J ends, which lost 4 bases and 1 base, there was a span of 10 bases. The CDR3 loop spans 14 amino acids. Germline V gene data show CDR1 as SGHVS and CDR2 as FQNEAQ.

The chain is built from TRBV27 and TRBJ1-4; a weak D match, TRBD1 (5 bases). The CDR3 extends over 13 amino acids. V was pared by 6 bases and J by 8 bases, with 13 bases between. Germline CDR1 reads MNHEY; CDR2 reads SMNVEV (reference sequence). Written as DNA, the CDR3 is TGTGCCAGCAGCTTCAGGGTCGAAGAAAAACTGTTTTTT. Protein product: CASSFRVEEKLFF.

The gene calls are TRBV6-5 and TRBJ2-7; no firm D call. CDR3 size: 17 residues. Per the germline V gene, CDR1 is MNHEY and CDR2 is SVGAGI. V dropped 2 bases and J dropped 1 base, with 18 bases sitting between them. The CDR3 loop is CASSYAYIPGLSYEQYF. The CDR3 bases are TGTGCCAGCAGTTACGCTTATATCCCAGGCCTATCCTACGAGCAGTACTTC.

CDR3 DNA: TGCGCCAGCAGCTCCACCCTAGCGGGAGGCTCCTACAATGAGCAGTTCTTC. Translating gives CASSSTLAGGSYNEQFF. The J gene is TRBJ2-1, the V gene TRBV5-1; 11 nucleotides line up with TRBD2. This CDR3 has 17 residues. CDR1 is SGHRS, CDR2 YFSETQ, per germline. Trimming removed 3 bases from V and 0 bases from J; junction bases left unmatched: 5.

The chain links TRBV20-1 to TRBJ1-5; D perhaps matches TRBD1 (5 bases). The CDR3 sequence is 17 residues long. CDR1 and CDR2 from the germline V gene are DFQATT and SNEGSKA (reference sequence). The CDR3: CRGPVTAGSYSNQPQHF. In DNA, the CDR3 is TGCAGGGGGCCCGTGACAGCAGGCTCCTATAGCAATCAGCCCCAGCATTTT.

The chain is built from TRBV28 and TRBJ2-7; D is unresolved. The ends were cut back, 5 bases at V and 0 bases at J, with 17 bases in the middle. This CDR3 comprises 16 residues. In germline, CDR1 is MDHEN, CDR2 SYDVKM. The CDR3 DNA reads TGTGCCAGCAGTGGACCCAGAACCAGCAGCTCCTACGAGCAGTACTTC. This translates into CASSGPRTSSSYEQYF. Full variable domain (rest looked up from reference TRBV28 and TRBJ2-7): DVKVTQSSRYLVKRTGEKVFLECVQDMDHENMFWYRQDPGLGLRLIYFSYDVKMKEKGDIPEGYSVSREKKERFSLILESASTNQTSMYLCASSGPRTSSSYEQYFGPGTRLTVT.

V and J are TRBV15 and TRBJ2-5, with TRBD2 identical over 7 bases. Germline V gene lookup returns CDR1 LNHNV and CDR2 YYDKDF (reference sequence). Trimming at V came to 8 bases and at J to 2 bases, leaving 14 bases not matched to a gene. This CDR3 contains 16 residues. The CDR3 region has the DNA TGTGCCACCCGCTCTGTGGCTAGCGGACCGCAAGAGACCCAGTACTTC. This codes for CATRSVASGPQETQYF.

The chain employs TRBV29-1 and TRBJ1-1, with unresolved D. This CDR3 spans 14 amino acids. Trimming removed 3 bases from V and 2 bases from J, with 13 bases in between. Germline CDR1 is SQVTM and CDR2 is ANQGSEA. The chain's CDR3 is CSVDSPGLNTEAFF. The CDR3 coding sequence is TGCAGCGTTGACAGTCCGGGTCTCAACACTGAAGCTTTCTTT.